A single TCR beta chain is shown here with its context. One junction end does not reproduce the germline sequence, and a read error may be involved. The sample is drawn from a study of identical twins. A single record per CDR3 protein comes from TCRdb applying MiXCR to the 5' RACE reads. This sample has 1.5 million to 2 million distinct CDR3 sequences, with under 35% found just once. The CDR3 contains 17 residues. CDR1 is LGHNA and CDR2 is YNFKEQ in the germline V gene. The clonotype comes from a newborn girl in good health. Sequences were obtained from cord blood. V is TRBV4-2 and J is TRBJ2-1, with 7 nucleotides matching TRBD2. CDR3 nucleotide sequence: TGTGCCAGCAGCCGTACGACTAGCTCAAGTATCTACAGTGAGCAGTTCTTC. Its protein is CASSRTTSSSIYSEQFF.